The present TCR beta chain was sequenced within a study of regulatory T cells in long-lasting Graves disease. Study-level background: Graves' disease counted as persistent after over 5 years of antithyroid drugs with positive TSH receptor antibodies.

Libraries of TCR beta came from iRepertoire HTBI primers plus Arm-PCR of CDR3 regions. TCRdb passed the multiplex PCR reads through MiXCR, listing each CDR3 protein once. The sample records nearly 350,000 distinct CDR3 sequences, about 19% being singletons. The time point: persistent/refractory GD, antithyroid drugs over 5 years with positive TRAb. Extracted RNA from PBMCs served as the source of the TCR library. Patients came from an endocrinology department in Xi'an, China. Study-level points and caveats: There were preferences for TRBV28, TRBJ1-2 and TRBJ2-5 in persistent disease.

The ends lost 1 base at V and 8 bases at J; junction bases unmatched: 15. The CDR3 runs to 20 residues. As regards this clonotype: Its matching antigen is unknown.

The sequence came from a female donor with Graves disease. This sequence joins TRBV12-3 or TRBV12-4 and TRBJ1-6; TRBD1 agrees at 12 bases. This sample comprised peripheral blood mononuclear cells (PBMCs), obtained when the disease was refractory, from a patient treated with antithyroid drugs. The DNA of the CDR3 is TGTGCCAGCAGTTTAGTCCGGGACAGGGGGCGGACCACCTGGGATTCACCCCTCCACTTT. Its translation: CASSLVRDRGRTTWDSPLHF.